Following are 7 T cell receptor beta chains from one sample sequenced in a study of cytotoxic CD8 clonotypes in ibrutinib-treated CLL (dated by TCRdb to the early 2020s). The time point label for this specimen denotes: approximately 25 months on ibrutinib. Library creation used the immunoSEQ multiplex PCR assay. Imported from immuneACCESS, the table was reduced by TCRdb to in-frame sequences with V and J called. These copies leave out some clones; in studies compared against another copy, an unresolved V gene accounts for under half, and the cause of the remainder is not known. Here the sample has fewer than 55,000 clones; more than 55% occur a single time. The leading ten clones occupy approximately 27% of the sample. This specimen consisted of PBMCs, obtained after 24 months of ibrutinib treatment. All receptors come from a human donor with chronic lymphocytic leukemia.

The chain is built from TRBV7-6 and TRBJ1-6, with 7 bases identical to TRBD1. The CDR3 has 16 residues. V lost 1 base to trimming and J lost 5 bases; unmatched junction nucleotides: 5. Germline assignment: CDR1 SGHVS and CDR2 FNYEAQ. In nucleotides, the CDR3 is TGTGCCAGCAGCTTAGGGGGGGGACAGAATAATTCACCCCTCCACTTT. This encodes CASSLGGGQNNSPLHF.

This clone was detected only a few times. J is TRBJ2-7 and V is TRBV6-4; no reliable D call. The germline CDR1 and CDR2 sequences are MRHNA and SNTAGT. CDR3 length: 15 residues. Deletions cut 2 bases from V and 1 base from J, with 12 bases between. The chain's CDR3 is CASSDRQLFSYEQYF. DNA of the CDR3: TGTGCCAGCAGTGACCGGCAACTGTTTTCCTACGAGCAGTACTTC.

The gene calls are TRBV29-1 and TRBJ2-2, with TRBD1 matching over 7 bases. The trim removed 7 bases at V and 5 bases at J, leaving 4 bases unmatched. In germline, CDR1 is SQVTM, CDR2 ANQGSEA. This CDR3 has 12 residues. Here the CDR3 DNA reads TGCAGCGCGAACAGGGGAACCGGGGAGCTGTTTTTT. It translates to CSANRGTGELFF.

This chain joins TRBV27 and TRBJ1-5; a possible D gene is TRBD1 (5 bases). This CDR3 has 15 residues. Per germline, CDR1 MNHEY and CDR2 SMNVEV (reference sequence). Trimming pared 5 bases from V and 0 bases from J, leaving 11 bases between. CDR3 protein: CASSQGRNSNQPQHF. In nucleotides, the CDR3 is TGTGCCAGCAGTCAGGGACGGAATAGCAATCAGCCCCAGCATTTT.

The genes are TRBV5-4 and TRBJ1-1; D might be TRBD1 (5 bases). The germline V gene encodes CDR1 SGHNT and CDR2 YYREEE (reference sequence). This CDR3 is 15 amino acids long. V shed 3 bases and J shed 4 bases, with 16 bases lying between them. The CDR3 coding sequence is TGTGCCAGCAGCTCCTCAGGGAGAACGACCACTGAAGCTTTCTTT. Translation: CASSSSGRTTTEAFF.

This clone was seen at least ten times. The chain is built from TRBV27 and TRBJ2-1; D remains unclear. Between the trimmed V and J ends, which lost 0 bases and 5 bases, there was a span of 5 bases. Germline values: CDR1 MNHEY, CDR2 SMNVEV (reference sequence). This CDR3 is 13 amino acids long. CDR3 sequence reads: CASSLSGNNEQFF. The CDR3 DNA reads TGTGCCAGCAGTTTATCAGGAAACAATGAGCAGTTCTTC.

The V gene is TRBV28, the J gene TRBJ1-5; possible D gene TRBD1, 5 bases. V was cut by 1 base and J by 4 bases, with 11 bases left in between. CDR3 size: 15 residues. Germline-derived CDR1 and CDR2 are MDHEN and SYDVKM. The CDR3 is CASSLYQGGNQPQHF. The DNA for the CDR3 is TGTGCCAGCAGTTTATACCAGGGAGGGAATCAGCCCCAGCATTTT.